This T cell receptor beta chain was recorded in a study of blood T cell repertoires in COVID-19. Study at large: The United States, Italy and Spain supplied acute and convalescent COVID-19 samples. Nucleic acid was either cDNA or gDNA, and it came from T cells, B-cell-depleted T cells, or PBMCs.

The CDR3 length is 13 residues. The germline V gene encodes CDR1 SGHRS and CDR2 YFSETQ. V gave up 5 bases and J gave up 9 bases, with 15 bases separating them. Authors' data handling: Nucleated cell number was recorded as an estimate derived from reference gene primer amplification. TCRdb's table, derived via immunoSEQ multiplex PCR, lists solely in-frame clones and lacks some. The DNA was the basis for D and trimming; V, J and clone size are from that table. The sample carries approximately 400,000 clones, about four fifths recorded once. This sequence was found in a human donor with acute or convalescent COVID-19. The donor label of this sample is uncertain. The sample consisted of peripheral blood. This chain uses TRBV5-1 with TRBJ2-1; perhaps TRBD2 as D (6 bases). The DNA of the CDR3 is TGCGCCAGCAGTATCGGAGGGCAACCTGAGCAGTTCTTC. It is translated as CASSIGGQPEQFF. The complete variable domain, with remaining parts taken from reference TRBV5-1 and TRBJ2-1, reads KAGVTQTPRYLIKTRGQQVTLSCSPISGHRSVSWYQQTPGQGLQFLFEYFSETQRNKGNFPGRFSGRQFSNSRSEMNVSTLELGDSALYLCASSIGGQPEQFFGPGTRLTVL.